A selection of T cell receptor beta chains follows, all from one sample in a study of Graves' ophthalmopathy and Graves' hyperthyroidism. Via MiXCR, TCRdb re-called the multiplex PCR reads, giving one row per CDR3 protein. The sample holds 400,000 or so distinct CDR3 sequences, roughly 14% seen once. Input material: peripheral blood. The receptors derive from a young woman with stable Graves' hyperthyroidism. CDR3s include the opening cysteine and the closing phenylalanine or tryptophan. Fields, in order: clone size, D gene, J gene, V gene, CDR3 length, CDR3 DNA, CDR3 protein. The D gene is left open where the match is weak. For some rows the clone size is stated as once, few or many, or as a class when expanded; others skip it.

clone size: -; D gene: TRBD2; J gene: TRBJ2-1; V gene: TRBV7-8; CDR3 length: 15; CDR3 DNA: TGTGCCAGCAGCCCACCAGCGGGGGCCTACAATGAGCAGTTCTTC; CDR3 protein: CASSPPAGAYNEQFF
clone size: many; D gene: -; J gene: TRBJ2-5; V gene: TRBV15; CDR3 length: 12; CDR3 DNA: TGTGCCACCAGCAGTGGGGGAGAGACCCAGTACTTC; CDR3 protein: CATSSGGETQYF
clone size: many; D gene: -; J gene: TRBJ1-2; V gene: TRBV7-2; CDR3 length: 13; CDR3 DNA: TGTGCCAGCAGCCTTAATCCGGGGTACGACTACACCTTC; CDR3 protein: CASSLNPGYDYTF
clone size: many; D gene: TRBD2; J gene: TRBJ2-5; V gene: TRBV20-1; CDR3 length: 15; CDR3 DNA: TGCAGTGCTAGAGATAGCGCGGGGGGGGGAGAGACCCAGTACTTC; CDR3 protein: CSARDSAGGGETQYF
clone size: many; D gene: -; J gene: TRBJ1-1; V gene: TRBV4-1; CDR3 length: 18; CDR3 DNA: TGCGCCAGCAACCCCGGGGGCCGGAACTCGCGGCTGAACACTGAAGCTTTCTTT; CDR3 protein: CASNPGGRNSRLNTEAFF
clone size: many; D gene: TRBD1; J gene: TRBJ1-6; V gene: TRBV5-1; CDR3 length: 15; CDR3 DNA: TGCGCCAGCAGCTTAGGACAGGGGATGGCATCACCCCTCCACTTT; CDR3 protein: CASSLGQGMASPLHF
clone size: many; D gene: -; J gene: TRBJ2-6; V gene: TRBV19; CDR3 length: 16; CDR3 DNA: TGTGCCAGTAGTATACTCGGGGGCGCTGGGGCCAACGTCCTGACTTTC; CDR3 protein: CASSILGGAGANVLTF
clone size: many; D gene: -; J gene: TRBJ1-1; V gene: TRBV7-3; CDR3 length: 14; CDR3 DNA: TGTGCCAGCAGCTTAACCGGGGTGGGCACTGAAGCTTTCTTT; CDR3 protein: CASSLTGVGTEAFF
clone size: -; D gene: -; J gene: TRBJ2-5; V gene: TRBV6-2/TRBV6-3; CDR3 length: 14; CDR3 DNA: TGTGCCAGCAGTTACTCCTGGGGGCGAGAGACCCAGTACTTC; CDR3 protein: CASSYSWGRETQYF
clone size: few; D gene: TRBD1; J gene: TRBJ1-5; V gene: TRBV6-2/TRBV6-3; CDR3 length: 15; CDR3 DNA: TGTGCCAGCAGAACAGGGGGCGCGGGCAATCAGCCCCAGCATTTT; CDR3 protein: CASRTGGAGNQPQHF
clone size: -; D gene: -; J gene: TRBJ1-5; V gene: TRBV6-1; CDR3 length: 13; CDR3 DNA: TGTGCCACATCGACAGGCGTCAATCAGCCCCAGCATTTT; CDR3 protein: CATSTGVNQPQHF
clone size: many; D gene: -; J gene: TRBJ1-2; V gene: TRBV12-3/TRBV12-4; CDR3 length: 11; CDR3 DNA: TGTGCCAGCAGGACTGAAAATGGCTACACCTTC; CDR3 protein: CASRTENGYTF
clone size: many; D gene: -; J gene: TRBJ1-1; V gene: TRBV5-1; CDR3 length: 15; CDR3 DNA: TGCGCCAGCAGCCCTGTAGGGCCTCCGAACACTGAAGCTTTCTTT; CDR3 protein: CASSPVGPPNTEAFF
clone size: many; D gene: TRBD1; J gene: TRBJ2-7; V gene: TRBV7-2; CDR3 length: 16; CDR3 DNA: TGTGCCAGCAGCTTAACGCGCGACAGGGGAATTCGGGAGCAGTACTTC; CDR3 protein: CASSLTRDRGIREQYF
clone size: many; D gene: -; J gene: TRBJ1-2; V gene: TRBV15; CDR3 length: 14; CDR3 DNA: TGTGCCACCAGCAGAGATAGAGGGAAGTATGGCTACACCTTC; CDR3 protein: CATSRDRGKYGYTF
clone size: -; D gene: TRBD1; J gene: TRBJ1-1; V gene: TRBV12-3/TRBV12-4; CDR3 length: 14; CDR3 DNA: TGTGCCAGCAGACGAACAGGGGTAAACACTGAAGCTTTCTTT; CDR3 protein: CASRRTGVNTEAFF
clone size: many; D gene: TRBD2; J gene: TRBJ2-5; V gene: TRBV7-2; CDR3 length: 16; CDR3 DNA: TGTGCCAGCAGCCTACGACTAGCGGGGGGCTCAGAGACCCAGTACTTC; CDR3 protein: CASSLRLAGGSETQYF
clone size: many; D gene: -; J gene: TRBJ1-2; V gene: TRBV6-5; CDR3 length: 13; CDR3 DNA: TGTGCCAGCAGTTACGAACGGGACTATGGCTACACCTTC; CDR3 protein: CASSYERDYGYTF
clone size: many; D gene: TRBD1; J gene: TRBJ2-5; V gene: TRBV28; CDR3 length: 15; CDR3 DNA: TGTGCCAGCAGTTCCTCGCAGGGGGCCAGAGAGACCCAGTACTTC; CDR3 protein: CASSSSQGARETQYF
clone size: -; D gene: -; J gene: TRBJ1-5; V gene: TRBV6-1; CDR3 length: 13; CDR3 DNA: TGTGCCAGCAGTAGGTCTGAGTCGGGGCCCCAGCATTTT; CDR3 protein: CASSRSESGPQHF
clone size: many; D gene: -; J gene: TRBJ2-5; V gene: TRBV27; CDR3 length: 12; CDR3 DNA: TGTGCCATCGTTAAGGAGGGAGAGACCCAGTACTTC; CDR3 protein: CAIVKEGETQYF
clone size: many; D gene: TRBD2; J gene: TRBJ2-7; V gene: TRBV7-2; CDR3 length: 15; CDR3 DNA: TGTGCCAGCAGCTTAAGGCGGGGGGGCCGCTACGAGCAGTACTTC; CDR3 protein: CASSLRRGGRYEQYF
clone size: few; D gene: -; J gene: TRBJ2-2; V gene: TRBV5-1; CDR3 length: 13; CDR3 DNA: TGCGCCAGCAGGTGGTCAAGCACCGGGGAGCTGTTTTTT; CDR3 protein: CASRWSSTGELFF
clone size: many; D gene: -; J gene: TRBJ1-1; V gene: TRBV6-5; CDR3 length: 13; CDR3 DNA: TGTGCCAGCAGTTATGGAGGGAGTACGGGCATCTTCTTT; CDR3 protein: CASSYGGSTGIFF
clone size: -; D gene: -; J gene: TRBJ1-6; V gene: TRBV7-9; CDR3 length: 14; CDR3 DNA: TGTGCCAGCAGCGGCGACACTGTTAATTCACCCCTCCACTTT; CDR3 protein: CASSGDTVNSPLHF
clone size: -; D gene: -; J gene: TRBJ1-1; V gene: TRBV20-1; CDR3 length: 16; CDR3 DNA: TGCAGTGCTAGAGAGCCCCGAGCAGGGGTGAACACTGAAGCTTTCTTT; CDR3 protein: CSAREPRAGVNTEAFF
clone size: many; D gene: -; J gene: TRBJ1-1; V gene: TRBV12-3/TRBV12-4; CDR3 length: 14; CDR3 DNA: TGTGCCAGCAGTTGGGGCAGAGTGAACACTGAAGCTTTCTTT; CDR3 protein: CASSWGRVNTEAFF
clone size: many; D gene: -; J gene: TRBJ1-6; V gene: TRBV4-1; CDR3 length: 18; CDR3 DNA: TGCGCCAGCAGCCGATCTGACAGTCTGCGACGCTATAATTCACCCCTCCACTTT; CDR3 protein: CASSRSDSLRRYNSPLHF
clone size: -; D gene: TRBD1; J gene: TRBJ2-7; V gene: TRBV19; CDR3 length: 16; CDR3 DNA: TGTGCCAGTAGTGTGCCGGGACAGGGGTTCTCCTACGAGCAGTACTTC; CDR3 protein: CASSVPGQGFSYEQYF
clone size: -; D gene: TRBD1; J gene: TRBJ1-2; V gene: TRBV6-5; CDR3 length: 17; CDR3 DNA: TGTGCCAGCAGTTACTCGTATGATGCGACAGGGAGAAATGGCTACACCTTC; CDR3 protein: CASSYSYDATGRNGYTF
clone size: many; D gene: -; J gene: TRBJ2-7; V gene: TRBV28; CDR3 length: 14; CDR3 DNA: TGTGCCAGCAGACCTCAGGAGATTGGATACGAGCAGTACTTC; CDR3 protein: CASRPQEIGYEQYF
clone size: many; D gene: -; J gene: TRBJ1-2; V gene: TRBV12-3/TRBV12-4; CDR3 length: 15; CDR3 DNA: TGTGCCAGCAGTTTAGCTTGGGCAGGGGACTATGGCTACACCTTC; CDR3 protein: CASSLAWAGDYGYTF
clone size: many; D gene: -; J gene: TRBJ1-1; V gene: TRBV6-5; CDR3 length: 15; CDR3 DNA: TGTGCCAGCAGTTACTCACCGGGGATGAACACTGAAGCTTTCTTT; CDR3 protein: CASSYSPGMNTEAFF
clone size: -; D gene: -; J gene: TRBJ1-2; V gene: TRBV7-2; CDR3 length: 15; CDR3 DNA: TGTGCCAGCAGCTCCTTCAGGGAGGATAACTATGGCTACACCTTC; CDR3 protein: CASSSFREDNYGYTF
clone size: -; D gene: -; J gene: TRBJ1-2; V gene: TRBV12-3/TRBV12-4; CDR3 length: 14; CDR3 DNA: TGTGCCAGCAGTTCCTTCATCGGGGACTATGGCTACACCTTC; CDR3 protein: CASSSFIGDYGYTF
clone size: many; D gene: -; J gene: TRBJ2-7; V gene: TRBV6-5; CDR3 length: 14; CDR3 DNA: TGTGCCAGCAGCCCCCGGGACACTACGAGCAAGCAGTACTTC; CDR3 protein: CASSPRDTTSKQYF
clone size: -; D gene: -; J gene: TRBJ1-1; V gene: TRBV20-1; CDR3 length: 12; CDR3 DNA: TGCAGTGCTCGAAGGTCCAACACTGAAGCTTTCTTT; CDR3 protein: CSARRSNTEAFF
clone size: many; D gene: -; J gene: TRBJ2-5; V gene: TRBV29-1; CDR3 length: 18; CDR3 DNA: TGCAGCGTTGAAGTGCCCCGCCGATTGGACAGAGGAGGGGAGACCCAGTACTTC; CDR3 protein: CSVEVPRRLDRGGETQYF
clone size: many; D gene: -; J gene: TRBJ1-1; V gene: TRBV3-1; CDR3 length: 15; CDR3 DNA: TGTGCCAGCAGCCCCTCCTACAGGGTTGGCACTGAAGCTTTCTTT; CDR3 protein: CASSPSYRVGTEAFF
clone size: many; D gene: TRBD1; J gene: TRBJ2-7; V gene: TRBV27; CDR3 length: 17; CDR3 DNA: TGTGCCAGCAGTTCCCCCCTCCGATTAGACAGGGTTGGGGAGCAGTACTTC; CDR3 protein: CASSSPLRLDRVGEQYF
clone size: -; D gene: TRBD1; J gene: TRBJ1-1; V gene: TRBV6-1; CDR3 length: 15; CDR3 DNA: TGTGCCAGCAGTGAAGATAGCAGGGGGCCCACTGAAGCTTTCTTT; CDR3 protein: CASSEDSRGPTEAFF
clone size: many; D gene: -; J gene: TRBJ1-6; V gene: TRBV5-1; CDR3 length: 16; CDR3 DNA: TGCGCCAGCAGCTTGAGGCAGGGTCCGCAAAATTCACCCCTCCACTTT; CDR3 protein: CASSLRQGPQNSPLHF
clone size: many; D gene: TRBD1; J gene: TRBJ1-1; V gene: TRBV24-1; CDR3 length: 14; CDR3 DNA: TGTGCCACGAGTTCAGGGGGCTCGAACACTGAAGCTTTCTTT; CDR3 protein: CATSSGGSNTEAFF
clone size: many; D gene: TRBD1; J gene: TRBJ1-4; V gene: TRBV20-1; CDR3 length: 16; CDR3 DNA: TGCAGTGCTAGGGAGGCAGGGGGTGCAACTAATGAAAAACTGTTTTTT; CDR3 protein: CSAREAGGATNEKLFF
clone size: many; D gene: TRBD1; J gene: TRBJ2-2; V gene: TRBV6-2/TRBV6-3; CDR3 length: 14; CDR3 DNA: TGTGCCACCCGACAGGGGCTTAGGACCGGGGAGCTGTTTTTT; CDR3 protein: CATRQGLRTGELFF
clone size: -; D gene: -; J gene: TRBJ1-6; V gene: TRBV6-1; CDR3 length: 13; CDR3 DNA: TGTGCCACCGCAGGGACGTATAATTCACCCCTCCACTTT; CDR3 protein: CATAGTYNSPLHF
clone size: many; D gene: -; J gene: TRBJ1-1; V gene: TRBV6-5; CDR3 length: 15; CDR3 DNA: TGTGCCAGCAGTTACGTCAGGGCAATTGGCACTGAAGCTTTCTTT; CDR3 protein: CASSYVRAIGTEAFF
clone size: -; D gene: -; J gene: TRBJ1-3; V gene: TRBV11-2; CDR3 length: 14; CDR3 DNA: TGTGTCAGCAGCTTAGGGGGTTTTGGAAACACCATATATTTT; CDR3 protein: CVSSLGGFGNTIYF
clone size: many; D gene: TRBD1; J gene: TRBJ1-2; V gene: TRBV7-2; CDR3 length: 15; CDR3 DNA: TGTGCCAGCAGCTTAGGCTCCGGGACAGGGGAAGGCTACACCTTC; CDR3 protein: CASSLGSGTGEGYTF
clone size: few; D gene: TRBD1; J gene: TRBJ1-2; V gene: TRBV20-1; CDR3 length: 16; CDR3 DNA: TGCAGTGCTAATCCAGGACAGGGGGCCATCGGAGATGGCTACACCTTC; CDR3 protein: CSANPGQGAIGDGYTF